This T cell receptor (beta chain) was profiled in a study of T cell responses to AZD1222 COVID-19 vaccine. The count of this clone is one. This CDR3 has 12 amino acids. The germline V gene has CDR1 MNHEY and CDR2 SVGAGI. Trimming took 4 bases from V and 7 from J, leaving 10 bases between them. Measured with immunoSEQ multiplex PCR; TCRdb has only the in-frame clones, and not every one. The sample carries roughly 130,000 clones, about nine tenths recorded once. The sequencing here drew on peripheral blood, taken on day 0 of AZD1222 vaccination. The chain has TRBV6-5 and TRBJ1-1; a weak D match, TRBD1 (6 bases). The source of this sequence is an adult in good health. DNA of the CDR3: TGTGCCAGCAGTTTTTTACAGGGTGAAGCTTTCTTT. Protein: CASSFLQGEAFF.